This entry features one T cell receptor (beta chain) sequence. The target antigen is unknown. Sequencing was performed with immunoSEQ multiplex PCR; in TCRdb, only in-frame clones are kept and a portion is missing. Of fewer than 75,000 clones in the sample, approximately 84% were seen once. Time point: week 11, during vaccination. In every dose of vaccine, 300 ug of mutant IDH1 20-mer peptide was given alongside topical imiquimod. This sample was taken from a study of a mutant IDH1 vaccine in newly diagnosed glioma. CDR3 size: 16 residues. The V gene lost 4 bases and the J gene lost 3 bases, with 20 bases spanning the gap. Germline V lookup: CDR1 SGHNT, CDR2 YYREEE (reference sequence).

The chain carries TRBV5-4 and TRBJ2-7; D tentatively reads TRBD1 or TRBD2 (7 bases each). This receptor was taken from a woman aged 45-59 years with glioma. This sample comprised PBMCs, obtained from a glioma patient whose treatment included an IDH1 peptide vaccine. The DNA of the CDR3 is TGTGCCAGCAGCCCCCAGGGGGGGACCGGCATCTACGAGCAGTACTTC. Translated: CASSPQGGTGIYEQYF.